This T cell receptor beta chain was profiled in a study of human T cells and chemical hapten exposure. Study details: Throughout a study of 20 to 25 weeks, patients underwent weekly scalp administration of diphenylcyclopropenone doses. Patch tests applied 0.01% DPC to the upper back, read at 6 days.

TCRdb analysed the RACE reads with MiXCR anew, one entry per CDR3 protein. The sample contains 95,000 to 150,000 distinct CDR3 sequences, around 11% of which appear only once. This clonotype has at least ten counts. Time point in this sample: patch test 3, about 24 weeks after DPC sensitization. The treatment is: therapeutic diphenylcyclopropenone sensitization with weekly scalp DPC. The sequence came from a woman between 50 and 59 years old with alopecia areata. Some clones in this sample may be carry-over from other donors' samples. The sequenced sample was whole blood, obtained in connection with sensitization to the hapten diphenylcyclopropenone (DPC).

The CDR3 region has the DNA TGCAGCGAGCCAACAGGGGCTAGCACAGATACGCAGTATTTT. Translating gives CSEPTGASTDTQYF. The rearrangement links TRBV29-1 to TRBJ2-3; 7 bases are shared with TRBD1. CDR1 is SQVTM, CDR2 ANQGSEA, per germline. The CDR3 runs 14 residues. V dropped 7 bases and J dropped 0; count of bases not matched to a gene: 7.